This T cell receptor beta chain was obtained from a study of beta chain features in type 1 diabetes. Study findings and constraints: Highly expressing activated T cells could be over-counted with a cDNA template. Within each of all four CD4+ subsets, Type 1 diabetes patients had TCRB CDR3s that were moderately but significantly shorter.

This clone has more than one count but fewer than ten. No antigen is known for it. V was clipped by 0 bases and J by 9 bases, with 15 bases between them. This CDR3 has 15 residues. CDR1 and CDR2 from the germline V gene are MGHRA and YSYEKL. What was sequenced were expressed TCRB transcripts, since all of the isolated RNA had been reverse transcribed. Sequencing was performed with immunoSEQ multiplex PCR; in TCRdb, only in-frame clones are kept and a portion is missing. This sample has about 740,000 clones; roughly 12% occur once, and the top ten carry less than 0.025%. Based on CD45RO/CCR7/CD25/CD127/CD95/CD27, CD4+ regulatory, stem cell-like memory, naive and central memory cells were sorted.

Input material: naive CD4+ T cells from blood. This sequence originates from a man aged 18-30 years with type 1 diabetes. The chain couples TRBV4-1 to TRBJ2-1; D gene uncertain. The CDR3 nucleotides read TGCGCCAGCAGCCAAGAGAGCCTGAGCGCCGGTGAGCAGTTCTTC. Translation: CASSQESLSAGEQFF.